The source of this T cell receptor (beta chain) is a study of cytomegalovirus exposure and HLA in healthy donors (dated by TCRdb to 2015 to 2018). General notes on the study: In an earlier analysis of approximately 500 of the donors, about 260 Gb of sequence data and 117 million unique TCR beta sequences from 150 million to 200 million T cells were reported. An early release that covered 640 HLA-typed donors contained approximately 300 gigabases of sequencing data and some 87 million unique TCR sequences. Of the roughly 410 genotyped donors, less than 90% were placed in the genetic ancestry cluster associated with self-reported Caucasian donors. The study aimed to test whether cataloging public T cell receptors could reveal signatures of past pathogen exposure. The study profiled the T cell repertoires of hundreds of subjects by immunosequencing and related them to cytomegalovirus serostatus. A separate validation cohort of 100 to 150 different subjects was used in addition to the roughly 640-subject first cohort. To predict cytomegalovirus infection status, the study combined high-throughput TCR immunosequencing, statistical association of individual TCRs with disease status, and machine learning. In a later analysis, previously published TCR beta repertoires from roughly 710 donors were re-analyzed and high-resolution HLA genotyping was added so that TCR occurrence patterns could be studied. Rather than using new phenotypic data, the later analysis identified candidate immune exposures from TCR beta sequences and from how often those sequences occurred across donors. To decide whether each TCR beta V gene segment behaved as functional or pseudogenic, an earlier analysis of fewer than 750 of the donors relied on high-throughput TCR beta sequencing. Donor age, sex, ethnicity and CMV serostatus were compiled together with the repertoire data. A later genetic analysis used genome-wide SNP genotypes for about three fifths of the 666 donors, treating that subset as a discovery cohort. All discovery cohort repertoires had been generated using a single sequencing platform. HLA typing included class I and class II loci at four-digit resolution. Typing coverage differed by locus: A, B, C, DRB1 and DQB1 were typed in roughly 629-630 donors, DQA1 in 500 to 550, DPA1 in 600 to 610, and DPB1 in 400 to 480. Four to six DR-DQ haplotypes were handled as single units for association and clustering, since linkage in the cohort was strong. Across approximately 400 genotyped donors of the cohort, an average of roughly 200,000 unique TCR beta nucleotide sequences per donor were sequenced, and roughly 20% of those sequences were non-productive.

The CDR3 runs 14 amino acids, cysteine and phenylalanine included. CDR3 DNA is the only sequence kept; it has 42 bases, read in frame from the first base. Sequences MNHNS (CDR1) and SASEGT (CDR2) are obtained from the germline V gene. The trim is 6 bases for V and 2 bases for J, with a gap of 13 bases between the germline ends. The cohort comprised 670 or so healthy bone marrow donors. Cohort members were all nominally healthy when sampled, although unrecorded immune exposures were likely present. The donor tested CMV seronegative, placing the donor among the roughly 340 seronegative members of the cohort. A peripheral blood sample was provided by each donor, and peripheral blood mononuclear cells were used for TCR beta sequencing. Genomic DNA was extracted from the blood cell samples with the Qiagen DNeasy Blood Extraction Kit. The library was generated by the immunoSEQ multiplex PCR assay. The multiplex PCR relied on a mix of 60 forward primers for TCR Vbeta segments and 13 reverse primers for TCR Jbeta segments. A multiplex PCR assay on genomic DNA amplified the CDR3 region of rearranged TCR beta genes. The Illumina HiSeq System was used to sequence the amplified TCR beta libraries as 87-base-pair reads. The published analysis was carried out like this. A later analysis tallied roughly 78 million unique TCR beta chains across the 550 to 850 repertoires, and some 12 million of those chains were shared by two or more donors. To remove PCR and sequencing errors, raw reads were error-corrected and collapsed into unique sequences using a nearest-neighbor algorithm that merged closely related sequences. Alignment of CDR3 sequences to IMGT reference sequences was used to assign V, D and J gene segments. For a sequence to be retained, a match of at least six nucleotides to both a V gene segment and a J gene segment was required. Rearrangements were classified as productive when the CDR3 lacked stop codons and remained in frame with V and J, and all other rearrangements were classified as non-productive. Following IMGT convention, CDR3 was defined as the stretch from the second conserved V-encoded cysteine to the conserved J-encoded phenylalanine. The earlier analysis of 550 to 650 of the donors excluded any sequence lacking an unambiguous match to a single V gene segment. In an earlier analysis of 500 to 750 of the donors, V segments were called functional above 56.7% productive rearrangements and were called segregating when the between-donor standard deviation exceeded 5%. To diagnose cytomegalovirus status from the catalog of TCR beta chain sequences, a statistical classification framework was built. A later analysis assigned V and J genes by comparing TCR nucleotide sequences with IMGT/GENE-DB human TR gene sequences. A later analysis assigned CDR3 sequences and most-parsimonious VDJ recombination scenarios with the TCRdist pipeline. In a later analysis, every TCR beta chain was defined by the combination of its CDR3 amino acid sequence and its V-gene family, and reads without a unique V-gene family were dropped. A later analysis removed several hundred highly shared, low-generation-probability nucleotide sequences to deal with suspected cross-contamination and a sequencing artifact. A later analysis calculated a clonal expansion index for each public chain from normalized within-repertoire ranks of inferred template counts. In a later analysis, generation probabilities were computed using a VDJ recombination model fitted to out-of-frame rearrangements, and the results were checked against IGoR. In a later analysis, hypergeometric tests were used to score TCR-TCR, TCR-HLA and TCR-CMV co-occurrence, with a repertoire-size bias correction applied to TCR pairs. A later analysis estimated false discovery rates by permuting HLA or CMV assignments 20 times. In a later analysis, co-occurring TCRs were grouped using DBSCAN, and TCRdist sequence similarity was added for clustering within HLA-allele-positive subsets. Repertoires with fewer than 30,000 or more than 120,000 public chains were left out of co-occurrence clustering, as were a handful of repertoires with anomalous nucleotide sharing. In TCRdb, the immuneACCESS table is reduced to in-frame sequences with V and J assigned. These tables do not hold every clone; where another copy was compared, an unresolved V gene accounts for under half, and the others remain unexplained. For V, J and clone size, that table is used; D and trimming come from the DNA. This sample gives some 140,000 clones in total; around 77% of them show up just once. Of the sample, approximately 0.9% is held by the ten largest clones.

About this clone: There is no known antigen for this receptor. Base qualities were left out, and no much larger clone turns up one base away.

Broad study findings and their caveats: Most CMV-associated TCR beta chains appeared to be HLA-restricted in a later analysis, and the HLA associations seemed to be driven largely by CMV exposure. Because the 87-base-pair reads could not distinguish some IMGT-functional V segments, including TRBV6-2 and TRBV6-3, those segments were excluded. A total of 150 or so TCR beta chains were listed by the study as associated with cytomegalovirus. In a later analysis, the rate of TCR association differed among HLA loci, with DRB1 alleles having the most associated TCRs and HLA-C alleles having the fewest. Correlated functional status among segregating V segments might reflect linkage disequilibrium, but an unknown experimental factor could not be ruled out. A further reported finding was that TCR beta sequences accurately predicted the HLA-A and HLA-B alleles for most subjects in the first cohort. Strong co-occurrence of HLA alleles, especially DR and DQ, made assigning TCR associations to individual alleles difficult. The earlier analysis of nearly 600 of the donors excluded seventeen rarely observed V segments, including chromosome 9 orphons, because counts were too low. In both the original and validation cohorts, the classifier was reported to diagnose cytomegalovirus status with high specificity and sensitivity. The cohort was sequenced for TCR beta chains only, and without alpha or paired-chain data the features that could be detected were limited. The authors suggested that the approach could potentially be extended to other disease states and immunological phenotypes. A later analysis associated about 16,000 TCR beta sequences with specific HLA alleles at a false discovery rate of 0.05. A later analysis reported that several top co-occurrence clusters appeared linked to parvovirus B19, influenza, CMV and Epstein-Barr virus. In an earlier analysis of around 500 of the donors, most TCR beta V segments appeared in productive rearrangements about 90% or about 30% of the time, broadly matching IMGT annotations. CMV serostatus was the only immune exposure information available for the cohort. Presence/absence analyses assumed roughly uniform sequencing depth across donors, an assumption that may not hold. Compared with equally common non-associated chains, HLA-associated TCR beta chains in a later analysis were more clonally expanded and had lower generation probabilities. Most TCR sequences were seen in very few donors, while some public TCRs were found in many individuals. A later genetic analysis reported fewer N-insertions in productive TCRs among donors in an Asian-associated ancestry cluster than the approximately 670-donor mean. A later genetic analysis associated a missense DCLRE1C variant with V-gene and J-gene trimming of TCR beta chains, and an independent cohort replicated the association. Because HLA typing was missing for some donors at each locus, association tests included only the typed subset. The sequencing pipeline was judged likely to have produced a cluster of highly shared sequence variants as a technical artifact. A few of the identified cytomegalovirus-associated TCR beta chains were confirmed in vitro to be specific for cytomegalovirus antigens.

The V and J segments used are TRBV6-1 and TRBJ1-2; the D segment cannot be called with confidence. Sequenced sample: PBMCs. The TCR originated in a man between 18 and 35 years old in good health and CMV-seronegative. The DNA sequence is given as TGTGCCAGCAGCTCCCCCCCTTTAAACTATGGCTACACCTTC. The translation is CASSSPPLNYGYTF.